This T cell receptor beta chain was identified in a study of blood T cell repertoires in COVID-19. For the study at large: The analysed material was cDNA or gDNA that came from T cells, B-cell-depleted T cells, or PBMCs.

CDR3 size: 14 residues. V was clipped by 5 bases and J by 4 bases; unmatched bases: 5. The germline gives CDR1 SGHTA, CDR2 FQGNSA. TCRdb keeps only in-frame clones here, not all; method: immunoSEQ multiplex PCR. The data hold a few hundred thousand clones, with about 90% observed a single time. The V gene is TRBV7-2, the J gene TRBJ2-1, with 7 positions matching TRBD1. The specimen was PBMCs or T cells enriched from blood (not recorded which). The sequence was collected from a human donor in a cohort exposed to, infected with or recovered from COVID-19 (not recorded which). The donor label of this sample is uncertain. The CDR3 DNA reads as TGTGCCAGCAGCGTAGGGACAGAATACAATGAGCAGTTCTTC. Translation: CASSVGTEYNEQFF.